The clone carrying this TCR beta chain was seen at least ten times. Antigen unknown. The record originates from a study of T cells in Graves' hyperthyroidism and ophthalmopathy. Study-wide background: It was at initial diagnosis, before any treatment, that peripheral blood was collected.

Researchers took RNA transcripts and amplified the TCR beta CDR3 regions from them. TCR CDR3 underwent first-round RT-PCR with the HTBI primer set. TCRdb re-called the multiplex PCR reads through MiXCR, storing one row per CDR3 protein. Of 500,000 to 650,000 distinct CDR3 sequences in the sample, about 14% were seen once. CDR1 is SGHNT and CDR2 is YENEEA in the germline V gene. CDR3 length: 14 amino acids. The V gene lost 7 bases and the J gene lost 4 bases, with 16 bases spanning the gap. Diagnoses were established using clinical symptoms, serum thyroxine and TRAb, thyroid ultrasound and orbital computed tomography. Broader study findings: A 13 V-J signature model discriminated ophthalmopathy versus stable hyperthyroidism. Most thyroid clonotypes expanded above 0.001 were also detected in blood.

The rearrangement uses TRBV11-3 and TRBJ2-5; D is undetermined. This clonotype originated in a woman between 45 and 60 years old with Graves' ophthalmopathy. Sequences were obtained from blood. DNA for the CDR3: TGTGCCAGCACCTGGACGGCCGGTCTAGAGACCCAGTACTTC. It translates to CASTWTAGLETQYF.